This T cell receptor (beta chain) was captured in a study of patients and donors after allogeneic stem cell transplantation. Each CDR3 protein gets one entry after TCRdb re-called the RT-PCR reads with MiXCR. Counted here are 900,000 to 1,000,000 distinct CDR3 sequences, about a sixth occurring once; the ten biggest clones make up 6%. The germline V gene has CDR1 MGHDK and CDR2 SYGVNS. V shed 8 bases and J shed 4 bases, with 10 bases lying between them. The CDR3 totals 12 residues. The sequencing sample was made of blood, either unsorted or a sorted T cell fraction (not recorded which). This sequence originates from a human donor who was either an allogeneic HSCT recipient or a stem cell or donor lymphocyte infusion donor (not recorded which). It is not recorded whose cells these are; they may come from a transplant donor. The chain employs TRBV25-1 and TRBJ2-3, with unresolved D. The CDR3 bases are TGTGCCAGCTCCTGGGTTCCAGATACGCAGTATTTT. It encodes CASSWVPDTQYF.